This is a list of T cell receptor beta chains from one sample in a study of T cells after yellow fever vaccination. MiXCR, applied by TCRdb to the 5' RACE reads, yields one record per CDR3 protein. Of 200,000 to 300,000 distinct CDR3 sequences listed, roughly 4% are singletons. Specimen: PBMCs, collected 15 days after the yellow fever booster vaccination. The origin of the receptors is a man younger than 35 who received the YFV17D yellow fever vaccine. Each CDR3 is given with its conserved first and last residue. The D gene is left open where the match is weak. Not all rows give a size; the values are once, few, many and, for expanded clones, a class.

>.|14|TRBJ2-3|many|TRBV6-4
TGTGCCAGCAGTGAACAGGGTGGGGGAGATACGCAGTATTTT
CASSEQGGGDTQYF
>.|17|TRBJ1-5|many|TRBV12-3/TRBV12-4
TGTGCCAGCAGTTATCTCCGGAACAGGGTGAGCAATCAGCCCCAGCATTTT
CASSYLRNRVSNQPQHF
>.|14|TRBJ1-6|few|TRBV25-1
TGTGCCAGCAGTGAAACAACCTATAATTCACCCCTCCACTTT
CASSETTYNSPLHF
>.|16|TRBJ2-3|many|TRBV5-4
TGTGCCAGCAGCTTGAGGAAGGGGTCTTGGACAGATACGCAGTATTTT
CASSLRKGSWTDTQYF
>.|13|TRBJ1-2|many|TRBV12-3/TRBV12-4
TGTGCCAGCAGTTTATTGTTGGGGTATGGCTACACCTTC
CASSLLLGYGYTF
>TRBD1|15|TRBJ2-5|.|TRBV25-1
TGTGCCAGCAGTACTAACAGGGGGCCGGGAGAGACCCAGTACTTC
CASSTNRGPGETQYF
>.|15|TRBJ1-5|many|TRBV3-1
TGTGCCAGCAGCCAAGGGGGGGGAGCCTATCAGCCCCAGCATTTT
CASSQGGGAYQPQHF
>.|15|TRBJ2-1|many|TRBV18
TGTGCCAGCTCACCGGCGGGGGCAGGCTACAATGAGCAGTTCTTC
CASSPAGAGYNEQFF
>TRBD1|13|TRBJ1-2|many|TRBV5-4
TGTGCCAGCAGCCCGCAGGGGGCAAGAGGCTACACCTTC
CASSPQGARGYTF
>TRBD1|16|TRBJ2-1|.|TRBV7-8
TGTGCCAGCAGCACGACCCGGGACAGGGGTGTGAGTGAGCAGTTCTTC
CASSTTRDRGVSEQFF
>TRBD2|13|TRBJ2-2|.|TRBV7-6
TGTGCCAGCCCAGCGGGGGTCACCGGGGAGCTGTTTTTT
CASPAGVTGELFF
>TRBD1|12|TRBJ1-2|many|TRBV15
TGTGCCACCAGCGGGGGACAGGATGGCTACACCTTC
CATSGGQDGYTF
>TRBD1|16|TRBJ1-1|many|TRBV5-1
TGCGCCAGCAGTGGGACAGTCACGAATCCCAAGCGCTGGGCTTTCTTT
CASSGTVTNPKRWAFF
>.|12|TRBJ1-1|many|TRBV11-2
TGTGCCAGCAGCTCTGATTCGAAGCAAGCTTTCTTT
CASSSDSKQAFF
>.|15|TRBJ2-1|many|TRBV3-1
TGTGCCAGCAGGGATCGACGACTGCTCTACAATGAGCAGTTCTTC
CASRDRRLLYNEQFF
>TRBD1|18|TRBJ1-1|many|TRBV7-9
TGTGCCAGCAGCCAAGGGGGACAGGGATTAGCCATGAACACTGAAGCTTTCTTT
CASSQGGQGLAMNTEAFF
>.|11|TRBJ2-1|many|TRBV24-1
TGTGCCACCAGTGATTTCGATGAGCAGTTCTTC
CATSDFDEQFF
>.|14|TRBJ2-2|many|TRBV10-3
TGTGCCATCAGTGAGACAGGTTCAGCCGGGGAGCTGTTTTTT
CAISETGSAGELFF
>.|14|TRBJ2-5|many|TRBV29-1
TGCAGCGTTGATTATCCCGGGGGAGGAGAGACCCAGTACTTC
CSVDYPGGGETQYF
>.|13|TRBJ2-2|many|TRBV7-9
TGTGCCAGCAGCACCTTTGACGCCGGGGAGCTGTTTTTT
CASSTFDAGELFF
>.|15|TRBJ1-6|.|TRBV7-2
TGTGCCAGCAGCTTAGATAGGGATAGGAATTCACCCCTCCACTTT
CASSLDRDRNSPLHF
>.|17|TRBJ2-2|.|TRBV5-4
TGTGCCAGCAGCTTGAGAACAGGGACGATCGACACCGGGGAGCTGTTTTTT
CASSLRTGTIDTGELFF
>TRBD1|16|TRBJ1-2|many|TRBV18
TGTGCCAGCTCACCAAGTGGACAGGGCGTAAACTATGGCTACACCTTC
CASSPSGQGVNYGYTF
>TRBD1|17|TRBJ1-5|many|TRBV4-2
TGTGCCAGCAGCCAAGACGGGGACAGTTATAGCAATCAGCCCCAGCATTTT
CASSQDGDSYSNQPQHF
>.|14|TRBJ2-2|many|TRBV5-1
TGCGCCAGCAGCTCTCAGGGGAACACCGGGGAGCTGTTTTTT
CASSSQGNTGELFF
>.|14|TRBJ2-3|many|TRBV6-5
TGTGCCAGCAGGGCTAGCGACGACACAGATACGCAGTATTTT
CASRASDDTDTQYF
>.|13|TRBJ1-1|many|TRBV4-3
TGCGCCAGCAGCCAAGATAGGGGGGGTGAAGCTTTCTTT
CASSQDRGGEAFF
>.|15|TRBJ2-2|.|TRBV4-2
TGTGCCAGCAGCCAAGTTTCCGAGAACACCGGGGAGCTGTTTTTT
CASSQVSENTGELFF
>TRBD2|15|TRBJ2-1|many|TRBV7-8
TGTGCCAGCAGCGTAGGACTAGCGAGCTACAATGAGCAGTTCTTC
CASSVGLASYNEQFF
>.|14|TRBJ1-4|many|TRBV27
TGTGCCAGCAGTTTCCAGGGAGTTGATGAAAAACTGTTTTTT
CASSFQGVDEKLFF
>TRBD1|13|TRBJ1-1|many|TRBV6-6
TGTGCCAGCAGTTACCAGGGGGCTTGGGAAGCTTTCTTT
CASSYQGAWEAFF
>.|13|TRBJ2-3|many|TRBV5-5
TGTGCCAGCAGCTGGACCGGAGTAGATACGCAGTATTTT
CASSWTGVDTQYF
>.|14|TRBJ1-2|many|TRBV5-1
TGCGCCAGCAGCTTGACAACCACTAACTATGGCTACACCTTC
CASSLTTTNYGYTF
>.|15|TRBJ1-1|many|TRBV19
TGTGCCAGTACCTTGTCACGGCAAGTGAACACTGAAGCTTTCTTT
CASTLSRQVNTEAFF
>TRBD2|14|TRBJ2-5|many|TRBV5-1
TGCGCCAGCAGCTTCGGGAGGCAGGAGAAGACCCAGTACTTC
CASSFGRQEKTQYF
>TRBD2|15|TRBJ2-3|many|TRBV3-1
TGTGCCAGCAGCCAAGGGGTAGCGGGGGGATATACGCAGTATTTT
CASSQGVAGGYTQYF
>.|13|TRBJ1-2|many|TRBV15
TGTGCCACCAGCGCCGACAGCATCTATGGCTACACCTTC
CATSADSIYGYTF
>.|15|TRBJ1-1|many|TRBV28
TGTGCCAGCAGCCCCCGGACCTATCCGATCCAAGAAGCTTTCTTT
CASSPRTYPIQEAFF
>.|15|TRBJ2-4|many|TRBV10-3
TGTGCCATCAGTGAGTCGACCGGGTTGCAAAACATTCAGTACTTC
CAISESTGLQNIQYF
>.|13|TRBJ1-4|many|TRBV20-1
TGCAGTGCTAGACGGGCGGTCCATGAAAAACTGTTTTTT
CSARRAVHEKLFF
>.|12|TRBJ1-4|many|TRBV7-9
TGTGCCAGCACTCCCTTCGGGGAAAAACTGTTTTTT
CASTPFGEKLFF
>.|13|TRBJ2-7|many|TRBV12-3/TRBV12-4
TGTGCCAGCACTCCTCCCGGCTCCTACGAGCAGTACTTC
CASTPPGSYEQYF
>TRBD2|17|TRBJ2-5|many|TRBV7-6
TGTGCCAGCAGCCCTTGGACTAGCGGGGAGTACCAAGAGACCCAGTACTTC
CASSPWTSGEYQETQYF
>.|14|TRBJ1-6|many|TRBV2
TGTGCCAGCAGTGAAGAAACCTATAATTCACCCCTCCACTTT
CASSEETYNSPLHF
>.|14|TRBJ2-7|many|TRBV5-6
TGTGCCAGCGGGGGGACAGATGCTCTGGACGAGCAGTACTTC
CASGGTDALDEQYF
>TRBD2|16|TRBJ2-1|many|TRBV7-2
TGTGCCAGCAGCCCAAGGGGAGGGAGCTCCTACAATGAGCAGTTCTTC
CASSPRGGSSYNEQFF
>TRBD2|16|TRBJ2-2|few|TRBV5-1
TGCGCCAGCAGCCCGGACATCAACGGGGGGACCGGGGAGCTGTTTTTT
CASSPDINGGTGELFF
>TRBD2|16|TRBJ2-1|many|TRBV6-5
TGTGCCAGCAGTACACGGGCGGGGGAGGTCGGCAATGAGCAGTTCTTC
CASSTRAGEVGNEQFF
>TRBD2|17|TRBJ2-2|many|TRBV5-1
TGCGCCAGCAGCTTTACCGGGACTAGCGGGGGCACCGGGGAGCTGTTTTTT
CASSFTGTSGGTGELFF